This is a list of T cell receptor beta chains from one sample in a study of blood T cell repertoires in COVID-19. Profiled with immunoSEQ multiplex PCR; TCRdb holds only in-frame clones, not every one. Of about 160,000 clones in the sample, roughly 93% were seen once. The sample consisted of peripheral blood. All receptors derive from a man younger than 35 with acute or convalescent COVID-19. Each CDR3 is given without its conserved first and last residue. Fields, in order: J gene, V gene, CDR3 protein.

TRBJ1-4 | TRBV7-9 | ASRRASEKLF
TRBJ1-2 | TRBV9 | ASSPGGSMNYGYT
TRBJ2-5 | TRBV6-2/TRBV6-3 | ASSYGTGGWETQY
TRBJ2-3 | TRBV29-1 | SVAGQSTDTQY
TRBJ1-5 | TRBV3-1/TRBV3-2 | ASSLQGADNQPQH
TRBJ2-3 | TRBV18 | ASSPPGASTDTQY
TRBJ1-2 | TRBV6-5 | ASSSHQRVQNYGYT
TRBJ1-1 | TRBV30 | ACQGLGWGFTEAF
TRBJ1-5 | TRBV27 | ASSLTAGSNQPQH
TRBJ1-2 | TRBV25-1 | ATGKGGFDYGYT
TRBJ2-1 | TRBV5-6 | ASSLIPGGNEQF
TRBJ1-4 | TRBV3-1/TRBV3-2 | ASSQQGLSSEKLF
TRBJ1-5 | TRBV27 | ASSLGDRDQPQH
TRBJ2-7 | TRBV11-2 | ASSLDLGQGAREQY
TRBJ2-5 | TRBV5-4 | ASSLARDRQETQY
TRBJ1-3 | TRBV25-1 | ASSESILGDTIY
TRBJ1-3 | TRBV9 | ASSVASGGTENTIY
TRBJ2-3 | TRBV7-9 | ASSSNTDTQY
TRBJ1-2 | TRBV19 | ASTPWQGGDYGYT
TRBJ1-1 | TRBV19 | ASSPSIRARTEAF
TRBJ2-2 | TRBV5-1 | ASREGSGELF
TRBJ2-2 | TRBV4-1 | ASSQDLLRGPRTGELF
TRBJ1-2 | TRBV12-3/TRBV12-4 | ASRYGTVYGYT
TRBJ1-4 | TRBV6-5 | ASSYRGSANEKLF
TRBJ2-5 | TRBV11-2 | ASSQRGGDGETQY
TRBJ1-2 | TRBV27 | ATYQGIQRGYT
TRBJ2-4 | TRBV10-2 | ASSFGQESVMAKNIQY
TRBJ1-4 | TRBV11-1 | ASSSGESANEKLF
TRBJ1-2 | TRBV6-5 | AGSTGSYGYT
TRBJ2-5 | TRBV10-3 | AISESLTEETQY